This entry describes one T cell receptor (beta chain). Its antigen is unknown. Qualities for individual bases were not recorded, and no much larger clone is one base off. Using the deep immunoSEQ assay, multiplex PCR amplified TCR CDR3 regions from genomic DNA. Extracted genomic DNA from each cell subset was spread evenly across all wells of several immunoSEQ 96-well plates, with each plate serving as a replicate. For sorted subsets, each replicate PCR was loaded with roughly 0.2 ug genomic DNA, equivalent to about 30,000 T cell genomes. Purified libraries were quantified with a Qubit 3.0 fluorometer, sized on a Bioanalyzer 2100, and re-quantified with the KAPA Library Quantification kit. Each immunoSEQ 96-well plate was sequenced on its own single-read 150-cycle Illumina NextSeq 550 flow cell. The original methods were these. The immunoSEQ output contained only junctional sequences without quality scores, so filtering could not match that applied to full-length reads. Sequences were annotated with PyIR, a Python wrapper for IgBLAST v1.9, using IMGT germline references to assign V/J genes and CDR3. Reads were filtered out if the reads had weak V/J assignments (E-value above 1e-6), no CDR3, stop codons, out-of-frame junctions, or ambiguous translated residues. V3J clonotypes were defined by identical inferred V gene, J gene, and CDR3 amino acid sequence. The percentage overlap between two repertoires was calculated by dividing the number of shared unique clonotypes by the size of the smaller repertoire. RTK rarefaction, the Chao1 estimator, and Recon v2.1 estimates of unobserved clonotypes were used to assess repertoire richness. OLGA was used to compute generation probabilities for all TCRbeta clonotypes that the gDNA method yielded from a few donors. The clones in this table, taken by TCRdb from immuneACCESS, are in-frame only. Not every clone is retained; where verified, under half of the shortfall comes from an unresolved V gene, and the cause of the rest is unknown. V and J calls and clone size are as listed in that table; D and trimming were resolved from the DNA. The sample table contains about 2.4 million clones; only one count was recorded for roughly nine tenths of them. The ten largest clones add up to roughly 0.15% of the sample.

Donors were healthy HIV-negative adults with no recently reported acute infections or vaccinations. Every donor was a Caucasian adult residing in Nashville, Tennessee, USA. CD4+ T cells were enriched by magnetic negative selection; naive cells were then positively selected on CD45RA, and the negative fraction formed the memory subset. After blood collection by leukapheresis, PBMCs were isolated using Ficoll-Histopaque density gradient centrifugation and then cryopreserved in the vapor phase of liquid nitrogen. Purity and quantity of every magnetically sorted T cell population were checked by analytical flow cytometry. From each sorted fraction, genomic DNA was isolated and quantified by UV absorbance on a Nanodrop 2000c. This specimen belongs to a study of shared clonotypes between healthy human individuals (dated by TCRdb to between 2020 and 2021). With respect to the entire study: A couple of women and a few men aged 18 to 49 years were included in the cohort. Leukapheresis yielded between about 0.94 and 9 billion PBMCs per donor. To estimate repertoire size and how much clonotype sharing occurs between individuals, the study deeply sequenced the blood TCR repertoires of five healthy adults. For each donor, CD4 naive and CD4 memory were each given three plates, CD8 naive was given two plates, and CD8 memory was given one plate. Libraries were prepared and TCR repertoires were sequenced by different laboratories using diverse techniques, in order to increase sequencing depth and limit assay-specific biases. Results the study describes overall, beyond this receptor: Larger estimated clonotype richness was generally found for naive subsets than for memory subsets. Because the study included only a small number of donors, the genetic and exposure-history diversity represented was limited. Higher generation probabilities were observed for clonotypes shared by all four sorted-subset donors than for non-shared clonotypes. About 5% of naive CD4, 3% to 4% of naive CD8, approximately 2.2% of memory CD4, and approximately 0.39% of memory CD8 clonotypes were shared across several donors. Even with the large sequencing depth, rarefaction of the sorted-subset datasets indicated that sequencing was incomplete. Sampling was restricted to blood, and TCR repertoires in tissue are likely to differ from TCR repertoires in blood. Pairwise subsampling led to the expectation that sequencing depth would affect the degree of clonotype sharing among donors.

From the cysteine up to the phenylalanine, the CDR3 has a length of 17 residues. Just CDR3 DNA is preserved here, 51 bases in frame from base 1. Per the germline V gene (reference sequence), LNHDA is the CDR1 and SQIVND is the CDR2. V lost 6 bases and J lost 0 bases; the stretch between them is 17 bases long. The sequenced sample consisted of naive CD4+ T cells sorted from blood. The cell subset or site label of this sample denotes: CD45RA+ positively selected. This sequence uses TRBV19 and TRBJ1-4; the D gene is not confidently resolved. The TCR originated in a man aged 18-30 years in good health. Here the CDR3 is given as CASSPYSGFSTNEKLFF. At the DNA level, the sequence is TGTGCCAGTAGCCCCTATAGCGGATTTTCAACTAATGAAAAACTGTTTTTT.